The 24 T cell receptor beta chains below all came from one sample that was sequenced in a study of Ad26.COV2.S vaccination and SARS-CoV-2 variants. As to treatment: about 20 received Ad26.COV2.S at low or high dose, single or two shots; 5 received placebo; per-sample allocation not given. Specimens were obtained on day 63 following the first vaccine or placebo injection. Data came from immunoSEQ multiplex PCR; TCRdb stores just in-frame clones and leaves some out. The sample holds hundreds of thousands of clones, more than 70% seen once. This sample comprised peripheral blood, obtained in a trial of Ad26.COV2.S vaccine versus placebo. These receptors all come from a person aged 18 to 59 who received the Ad26.COV2.S COVID-19 vaccine or a placebo.

The CDR3 DNA follows: TGTGCCTGGAAGCTTCCCGACAGGGTTCAGGATGAGCAGTTCTTC. It encodes CAWKLPDRVQDEQFF. V and J are TRBV30 and TRBJ2-1; 7 bases are a match to TRBD1. In germline, CDR1 is GTSNPN, CDR2 SVGIG (reference sequence). The CDR3 sequence is 15 residues long. V lost 4 bases, J lost 8 bases, and 14 bases stayed unmatched.

The chain is built from TRBV7-3 and TRBJ2-1; 10 bases line up with TRBD2. Germline CDR1 is SGHTA and CDR2 is FQGTGA. V was pared by 1 base and J by 5 bases, with 5 bases of the junction left unmatched. This CDR3 contains 16 residues. The CDR3 reads CASSLRTSGHHNEQFF. The CDR3 DNA follows: TGTGCCAGCAGCTTAAGGACTAGCGGCCATCACAATGAGCAGTTCTTC.

The chain carries TRBV15 and TRBJ1-1, with D uncertain. The CDR3 length is 15 residues. Germline V lookup: CDR1 LNHNV, CDR2 YYDKDF (reference sequence). V lost 0 bases and J lost 0, with 8 bases in between. CDR3 in DNA: TGTGCCACCAGCAGAGATCCAATCATGAACACTGAAGCTTTCTTT. It codes for CATSRDPIMNTEAFF.

The chain is built from TRBV2 and TRBJ2-5, with a tentative D call TRBD1 (6 bases). The V gene lost 0 bases and the J gene lost 1 base, with 12 bases spanning the gap. Germline V CDR1 and CDR2: SNHLY, FYNNEI. The CDR3 sequence is 16 residues long. DNA for the CDR3: TGTGCCAGCAGTGAAGCGCTCTGGACAGCCCAAGAGACCCAGTACTTC. Protein product: CASSEALWTAQETQYF.

V gene TRBV7-9 combines with J gene TRBJ2-2, with D possibly being TRBD1 (6 bases). The CDR3 covers 16 residues. Germline V CDR1 and CDR2: SEHNR, FQNEAQ (reference sequence). Deletions cut 3 bases from V and 3 bases from J, with 14 bases between. Written as DNA, the CDR3 is TGTGCCAGCAGCTTTAACAGGGACGGGTACACCGGGGAGCTGTTTTTT. Translation: CASSFNRDGYTGELFF.

The chain couples TRBV9 to TRBJ1-4, with TRBD1 matching over 9 bases. This CDR3 has 16 amino acids. The germline gives CDR1 SGDLS, CDR2 YYNGEE. V lost 0 bases to trimming and J lost 6 bases; unmatched junction nucleotides: 6. CDR3 sequence reads: CASSVGTGVWDEKLFF. As DNA, the CDR3 is TGTGCCAGCAGCGTAGGGACAGGGGTCTGGGATGAAAAACTGTTTTTT.

The genes are TRBV4-3 and TRBJ2-2, with D uncertain. V lost 1 base to trimming and J lost 1 base, with 10 bases between them. The CDR3 totals 16 residues. Per the germline V gene, CDR1 is LGHNA and CDR2 is YSLEER. The CDR3 DNA sequence: TGCGCCAGCAGCCAAGGTGCTCTTAGGAACACCGGGGAGCTGTTTTTT. Translating it yields CASSQGALRNTGELFF.

In this sample, this clone turned up once. The chain carries TRBV11-3 and TRBJ2-3; 13 positions match TRBD2. J was trimmed by 10 bases and V by 1 base; bases with no gene match: 5. Germline V gene data show CDR1 as SGHNT and CDR2 as YENEEA. This CDR3 has 15 residues. The CDR3 DNA is TGTGCCAGCAGCTTAGGGACTAGCGGGAGTGTTTCGCAGTATTTT. It encodes CASSLGTSGSVSQYF.

The chain recombines TRBV16 with TRBJ2-7, with 7 positions matching TRBD2. CDR1 and CDR2 from the germline V gene are KGHSY and FQNENV. The CDR3 is 16 amino acids. Trimming at V came to 4 bases and at J to 6 bases, leaving 15 bases not matched to a gene. The DNA of the CDR3 is TGTGCCAGCAGCCCTAGTGGGAGGGCGGCCACGCGCGAGCAGTACTTC. The encoded protein is CASSPSGRAATREQYF. Supplemented by reference TRBV16 and TRBJ2-7, the full variable domain reads GEEVAQTPKHLVRGEGQKAKLYCAPIKGHSYVFWYQQVLKNEFKFLISFQNENVFDETGMPKERFSAKCLPNSPCSLEIQATKLEDSAVYFCASSPSGRAATREQYFGPGTRLTVT.

V is TRBV5-1 and J is TRBJ2-5, with TRBD2 as a possible D gene (5 bases). V lost 1 base, J lost 2 bases, and 12 bases lay in between. CDR1 and CDR2 (germline): SGHRS, YFSETQ. There are 15 residues in the CDR3. CDR3 in DNA: TGCGCCAGCAGCTTGAATGAGGGAAGACAAGAGACCCAGTACTTC. Translation gives CASSLNEGRQETQYF. The full variable domain, completed using reference TRBV5-1 and TRBJ2-5, is KAGVTQTPRYLIKTRGQQVTLSCSPISGHRSVSWYQQTPGQGLQFLFEYFSETQRNKGNFPGRFSGRQFSNSRSEMNVSTLELGDSALYLCASSLNEGRQETQYFGPGTRLLVL.

The V call is TRBV3-1 (or the pseudogene TRBV3-2), the J call TRBJ2-7; the match to TRBD1 covers 7 bases. Germline lookup yields CDR1 LGHDT and CDR2 YNNKEL (reference sequence). Losses at the gene ends were 3 bases for V and 2 bases for J; bases not matched to a gene: 10. This CDR3 spans 16 amino acids. Here the CDR3 DNA reads TGTGCCAGCAGCCATGTCCGGGACAGAGAAACCTACGAGCAGTACTTC. Translating gives CASSHVRDRETYEQYF.

The chain combines TRBV27 with TRBJ2-1, with 13 bases fitting TRBD2. This CDR3 region has 15 residues. The germline V gene has CDR1 MNHEY and CDR2 SMNVEV (reference sequence). V was pared by 6 bases and J by 6 bases, with 5 bases of the junction left unmatched. The CDR3 nucleotides read TGTGCCAGCAGGGTAGGACTAGCGGGAGTCAATGAGCAGTTCTTC. This codes for CASRVGLAGVNEQFF.

The rearrangement links TRBV27 to TRBJ2-7, with D maybe TRBD2 (5 bases). Trimming pared 2 bases from V and 6 bases from J, leaving 14 bases between. CDR1 and CDR2 from the germline V gene are MNHEY and SMNVEV (reference sequence). CDR3 length equals 14 residues. CDR3 loop: CASSLDGSLREQYF. The CDR3, as DNA: TGTGCCAGCAGTTTAGATGGGAGTCTACGCGAGCAGTACTTC.

The rearrangement links TRBV6-6 to TRBJ1-6, with D uncertain. CDR3 length: 16 residues. Germline V gene sequence: CDR1 MNHNY, CDR2 SVGAGI (reference sequence). V gave up 2 bases and J gave up 6 bases, with 14 bases separating them. The CDR3 DNA sequence: TGTGCCAGCAGTTACAGGGAGGGAAAGGCTAATTCACCCCTCCACTTT. As protein: CASSYREGKANSPLHF.

In this sample, this clone turned up once. The chain couples TRBV24-1 to TRBJ1-2; tentative D call: TRBD1 (5 bases). The CDR3 extends over 13 amino acids. Trimming pared 9 bases from V and 0 bases from J, leaving 10 bases between. Germline CDR1 is KGHDR and CDR2 is SFDVKD. The CDR3 protein is CATSTEPNYGYTF. Here the CDR3 DNA reads TGTGCCACCTCGACAGAGCCTAACTATGGCTACACCTTC.

The chain couples TRBV19 to TRBJ2-7, with unresolved D. Germline V gene data show CDR1 as LNHDA and CDR2 as SQIVND (reference sequence). There are 16 residues in the CDR3. The V end was cut by 4 bases, the J end by 7 bases, with 23 bases between. CDR3 sequence reads: CASSRSSGQYETEQYF. CDR3 in DNA: TGTGCCAGTAGTAGGTCCTCCGGGCAGTACGAGACAGAGCAGTACTTC. Full variable domain (outside the CDR3, taken from reference TRBV19 and TRBJ2-7): DGGITQSPKYLFRKEGQNVTLSCEQNLNHDAMYWYRQDPGQGLRLIYYSQIVNDFQKGDIAEGYSVSREKKESFPLTVTSAQKNPTAFYLCASSRSSGQYETEQYFGPGTRLTVT.

The CDR3 spells CASSFRTSSYNEQFF. The CDR3 coding sequence is TGTGCCAGCAGCTTCCGGACTAGTAGTTACAATGAGCAGTTCTTC. The chain couples TRBV3-1 (or the pseudogene TRBV3-2) to TRBJ2-1; 7 nucleotides line up with TRBD2. Germline CDR1 LGHDT, CDR2 YNNKEL (reference sequence). CDR3 length: 15 amino acids. After removal of 5 bases from V and 4 bases from J, the junction contained 8 bases not matched to a gene.

The CDR3 reads CASSYEGAGELFF. The CDR3 bases are TGTGCCAGCAGTTATGAGGGGGCTGGGGAGCTGTTTTTT. V is TRBV6-5 and J is TRBJ2-2; 7 bases agree with TRBD1. The V gene's germline CDR1 is MNHEY and CDR2 SVGAGI. The V segment lost 3 bases and the J segment 8 bases; nucleotides outside the gene matches: 3. The CDR3 extends over 13 amino acids.

V gene TRBV18 combines with J gene TRBJ1-4; 7 positions match TRBD1. The CDR3 length is 14 residues. V lost 3 bases and J lost 11; bases outside the gene matches: 9. In germline, CDR1 is KGHSH, CDR2 LQKENI. The CDR3 DNA reads TGTGCCAGCTCACCGAACGTCCAGGGGGGGAAACTGTTTTTT. Residues: CASSPNVQGGKLFF.

This clone has just a few counts. The chain links TRBV5-4 to TRBJ1-2, with 7 bases aligning to TRBD1. This CDR3 region has 15 residues. V was clipped by 0 bases and J by 4 bases; unmatched bases: 6. Germline CDR1 is SGHNT and CDR2 is YYREEE (reference sequence). This CDR3 is CASSLGTGALYGYTF. CDR3 DNA sequence: TGTGCCAGCAGCTTGGGAACAGGGGCCCTCTATGGCTACACCTTC.

The V gene is TRBV30, the J gene TRBJ2-1; the match to TRBD1 covers 8 bases. The CDR3 length is 15 residues. CDR1 GTSNPN and CDR2 SVGIG come from the germline V gene (reference sequence). V gave up 3 bases and J gave up 3 bases; unmatched junction bases: 7. Here the CDR3 reads CAWSSGTGIYNEQFF. CDR3 coding DNA: TGTGCCTGGAGCTCCGGGACAGGAATCTACAATGAGCAGTTCTTC.

The chain carries TRBV6-6 and TRBJ1-2; D gene unclear. CDR3 size: 13 residues. Trimming pared 4 bases from V and 4 bases from J, leaving 10 bases between. Germline V gene data show CDR1 as MNHNY and CDR2 as SVGAGI (reference sequence). In DNA form, the CDR3 reads TGTGCCAGCAGTTCTCACAGAACCTATGGCTACACCTTC. Translated, it gives CASSSHRTYGYTF.

This chain joins TRBV7-2 and TRBJ2-2; D not certain. V was trimmed by 4 bases and J by 4 bases, leaving 10 bases between them. The CDR3 runs 14 residues. From germline, CDR1 is SGHTA and CDR2 FQGNSA. CDR3 in DNA: TGTGCCAGCAGCTCGGGCTATGGCACCGGGGAGCTGTTTTTT. The encoded protein is CASSSGYGTGELFF.

This chain connects TRBV5-1 to TRBJ2-1; no reliable D call. CDR1 and CDR2 from the germline V gene are SGHRS and YFSETQ. The CDR3 is 14 residues long. Trimming pared 1 base from V and 4 bases from J, leaving 9 bases between. CDR3 region: CASSLYSNYNEQFF. The CDR3, as DNA: TGCGCCAGCAGCTTGTACAGCAATTACAATGAGCAGTTCTTC.